This T cell receptor (beta chain) was identified during a study of blood T cell repertoires in COVID-19. Study summary: PBMCs, B-cell-depleted T cells, or T cells provided the cDNA or gDNA that made up the material.

This clone was observed a few times. Participant-reported clinical history was the basis for cohort assignment. Cohort 3 recovered donors had two negative PCRs, clearance, or symptom resolution. Using immunoSEQ multiplex PCR, the repertoire was profiled, and TCRdb retains in-frame clones only, with some absent. Of 150,000 to 200,000 clones listed, more than 65% are singletons. There are 13 residues in the CDR3. Germline lookup yields CDR1 SGHKS and CDR2 YYEKEE (reference sequence). The V end lost 4 bases, the J end lost 1 base, and 9 bases lay between the germline ends. Sequencing input: PBMCs or T cells enriched from blood (not recorded which). This receptor was identified in a man aged 50-60 years who had recovered from COVID-19. The chain recombines TRBV5-5 with TRBJ2-7, with D possibly being TRBD1 (6 bases). The CDR3 DNA follows: TGTGCCAGCAGCGACGGACAGTCCTACGAGCAGTACTTC. It translates to CASSDGQSYEQYF.